This T cell receptor (beta chain) is drawn from a study of shared clonotypes between healthy human individuals. At the deep level, the assay was run. Unsorted PBMC replicate PCRs used around 320 ng DNA, roughly 30,000 T cell genomes. DNA from unsorted PBMC was sequenced on ten immunoSEQ deep assay plates. This table comes from immunoSEQ multiplex PCR, and its TCRdb copy is limited to in-frame clones, with some not included. Of some 450,000 clones in the sample, around 77% were seen once. Note on this clone: Its antigen is currently unknown.

The CDR3 has 17 amino acids. With V trimmed by 4 bases and J by 1 base, 12 bases remained unmatched. The germline gives CDR1 GTSNPN, CDR2 SVGIG (reference sequence). Regarding the study as a whole: Depth of sequencing was expected to influence donor clonotype sharing.

The chain links TRBV30 to TRBJ2-7; TRBD2 matches 11 bases. This clonotype originated in a middle-aged woman in good health. Some clones in this sample may be carry-over from other donors' samples. Sequenced sample: PBMCs. CDR3 protein: CAWNPPGLAALSYEQYF. For the CDR3, the DNA is TGTGCCTGGAACCCCCCGGGACTAGCGGCTCTTTCCTACGAGCAGTACTTC.